Shown below are 18 T cell receptor beta chains from a single sample sequenced in a study of Tregs in tolerant kidney transplant recipients (dated by TCRdb to the late 2010s). The sample's time point label, decoded: blood sample drawn before combined kidney and bone marrow transplant. The method was the immunoSEQ multiplex PCR assay. The table was pulled from immuneACCESS by TCRdb, which kept in-frame rearrangements only. Such tables lose some clones; where checked, under half of the loss comes from unresolved V genes, and the rest has no known cause. The sample table shows more than 60,000 clones, and around 90% are seen once. Jointly, the top ten make up nearly 0.4% of the sample. Sequencing used CD4+ T cells from blood, obtained before the transplant. Receptors originate from a human donor who received a combined kidney and bone marrow transplant.

The J gene is TRBJ1-4, the V gene TRBV25-1; D call uncertain. The germline V gene encodes CDR1 MGHDK and CDR2 SYGVNS. V lost 4 bases to trimming and J lost 0 bases, with 15 bases between them. The CDR3 has 17 residues. The chain's CDR3 is CASSALQSGATNEKLFF. Here the CDR3 DNA reads TGTGCCAGCAGTGCTCTCCAATCCGGTGCAACTAATGAAAAACTGTTTTTT.

In this sample, this clone turned up once. V and J are TRBV27 and TRBJ1-5, with D hard to call. There are 13 residues in the CDR3. Looked up from germline, CDR1 is MNHEY and CDR2 is SMNVEV (reference sequence). Deletions cut 3 bases from V and 6 bases from J, with 9 bases between. Here the CDR3 DNA reads TGTGCCAGCAGTTTGTGGGGAGCTCAGCCCCAGCATTTT. It encodes CASSLWGAQPQHF.

The J gene is TRBJ1-5, the V gene TRBV28; TRBD1 agrees at 9 bases. V gave up 6 bases and J gave up 4 bases; unmatched junction bases: 4. CDR1 is MDHEN and CDR2 is SYDVKM in the germline V gene. The CDR3 runs to 14 residues. CDR3 nucleotide sequence: TGTGCCAGCAGACAGGGGGCTGGAAATCAGCCCCAGCATTTT. It encodes CASRQGAGNQPQHF.

This chain joins TRBV5-1 and TRBJ2-1; 13 positions match TRBD2. Germline-derived CDR1 and CDR2 are SGHRS and YFSETQ. This CDR3 comprises 15 residues. Trimming removed 5 bases from V and 8 bases from J; junction bases left unmatched: 7. The CDR3 spells CASRPTSGRAYEQFF. As DNA, the CDR3 is TGCGCCAGCAGGCCTACTAGCGGGAGGGCCTATGAGCAGTTCTTC.

This chain uses TRBV6-1 with TRBJ2-7; 8 bases are shared with TRBD1. The CDR3 consists of 15 residues. V gave up 8 bases and J gave up 0 bases; unmatched junction bases: 9. Per the germline V gene, CDR1 is MNHNS and CDR2 is SASEGT. The CDR3 DNA follows: TGTGCCAGCGAATCGGGGACAGGAAACTCCTACGAGCAGTACTTC. This gives the protein CASESGTGNSYEQYF.

V usage is TRBV6-6 and J usage is TRBJ2-1; D is perhaps TRBD1 (6 bases). This CDR3 has 15 residues. Germline assignment: CDR1 MNHNY and CDR2 SVGAGI (reference sequence). Trimming cost V 2 bases and J 3 bases, with 11 bases left between them. The DNA for the CDR3 is TGTGCCAGCAGTTACAAGGGGGTCTACTACAATGAGCAGTTCTTC. Encoded protein: CASSYKGVYYNEQFF.

The chain couples TRBV11-3 to TRBJ2-1; D is perhaps TRBD1 (6 bases). Germline assignment: CDR1 SGHNT and CDR2 YENEEA. This CDR3 spans 15 amino acids. With 5 bases removed from V and 0 bases from J, the gap between germline ends came to 11 bases. The CDR3 spells CASSPGVNSYNEQFF. For the CDR3, the DNA is TGTGCCAGCAGCCCAGGGGTTAACTCCTACAATGAGCAGTTCTTC.

The chain links TRBV5-1 to TRBJ2-7; D ambiguous. Germline V lookup: CDR1 SGHRS, CDR2 YFSETQ. The germline V and J ends were trimmed by 3 bases and 6 bases, with 22 bases remaining between them. This CDR3 spans 16 amino acids. This chain's CDR3 is CASSSPGRSGSFEQYF. CDR3 nucleotides: TGCGCCAGCAGCTCCCCCGGCAGGTCCGGTAGTTTCGAGCAGTACTTC.

V gene TRBV27 combines with J gene TRBJ2-4; 8 bases fit TRBD2. With V trimmed by 7 bases and J by 7 bases, 12 bases remained unmatched. The CDR3 has 15 residues. The germline V gene has CDR1 MNHEY and CDR2 SMNVEV (reference sequence). CDR3: CASKMGLAGSNIQYF. The DNA of the CDR3 is TGTGCCAGCAAAATGGGGTTAGCGGGAAGCAACATTCAGTACTTC.

The chain recombines TRBV13 with TRBJ2-5; TRBD2 aligns across 10 bases. This CDR3 has 18 residues. Germline CDR1 PRHDT, CDR2 FYEKMQ (reference sequence). V lost 5 bases and J lost 5; bases outside the gene matches: 17. CDR3 bases: TGTGCCAGCAGCCCGCTGGGCCTAGCGGGAGTAGGCCGGGAGACCCAGTACTTC. Encoded protein: CASSPLGLAGVGRETQYF.

The gene calls are TRBV19 and TRBJ2-1; 9 bases fit TRBD1. This CDR3 has 14 residues. Looked up from germline, CDR1 is LNHDA and CDR2 is SQIVND (reference sequence). The V and J ends lost 7 bases and 9 bases, in that order; junction bases with no gene match: 10. CDR3 bases: TGTGCCAGTACCACACAGGGGGCGGTCAGTGAGCAGTTCTTC. As protein: CASTTQGAVSEQFF.

This rearrangement joins TRBV29-1 to TRBJ2-1, with 7 bases fitting TRBD2. Germline loops: CDR1 SQVTM, CDR2 ANQGSEA. This CDR3 region has 15 residues. V was pared by 3 bases and J by 2 bases, with 7 bases of the junction left unmatched. In DNA form, the CDR3 reads TGCAGCGTTGATGCGAGCGGGGCCCCCTACAATGAGCAGTTCTTC. Its protein product is CSVDASGAPYNEQFF.

The chain employs TRBV4-3 and TRBJ2-3; no clear D. The germline CDR1 and CDR2 sequences are LGHNA and YSLEER. V was shortened by 0 bases and J by 0 bases, with 13 bases between the two germline ends. CDR3 size: 17 residues. CDR3 sequence (DNA): TGCGCCAGCAGCCAAGATCGAGACACTTCTAGCACAGATACGCAGTATTTT. Protein: CASSQDRDTSSTDTQYF.

The chain carries TRBV6-5 and TRBJ1-1; TRBD1 agrees at 7 bases. CDR1 is MNHEY, CDR2 SVGAGI, per germline. V was clipped by 2 bases and J by 1 base; unmatched bases: 1. CDR3 length: 14 residues. Written as DNA, the CDR3 is TGTGCCAGCAGTTACCGGGACAGGAACACTGAAGCTTTCTTT. This sequence encodes CASSYRDRNTEAFF.

The CDR3 reads CASSVLGTRMDTQYF. The CDR3 nucleotides read TGTGCCAGCAGCGTCCTCGGGACTAGGATGGATACGCAGTATTTT. The gene calls are TRBV9 and TRBJ2-3; TRBD2 matches at 8 bases. Germline assignment: CDR1 SGDLS and CDR2 YYNGEE. This CDR3 is built from 15 residues. V lost 2 bases to trimming and J lost 6 bases; unmatched junction nucleotides: 8.

The chain is built from TRBV6-5 and TRBJ2-3; 9 nucleotides match TRBD2. V lost 9 bases to trimming and J lost 7 bases; unmatched junction nucleotides: 11. Per the germline V gene, CDR1 is MNHEY and CDR2 is SVGAGI. The CDR3 loop spans 14 amino acids. This chain's CDR3 is CASRVAGDPNTQYF. CDR3 nucleotide sequence: TGTGCCAGTCGAGTAGCGGGAGACCCCAATACGCAGTATTTT.

J is TRBJ2-3 and V is TRBV20-1, with D possibly being TRBD2 (6 bases). This CDR3 is 11 amino acids long. Germline CDR1 is DFQATT and CDR2 is SNEGSKA (reference sequence). CDR3 in DNA: TGCAGCCGCTGGGGGGCAGATACGCAGTATTTT. Its translation: CSRWGADTQYF.

V gene TRBV7-2 combines with J gene TRBJ2-5; 9 bases match TRBD2. J gave up 1 base and V 5 bases, and 2 bases lay outside the gene matches. The germline V gene has CDR1 SGHTA and CDR2 FQGNSA. The CDR3 covers 14 residues. The CDR3 nucleotides read TGTGCCAGCAGCCGCGGGGGGGTCCAAGAGACCCAGTACTTC. This codes for CASSRGGVQETQYF.